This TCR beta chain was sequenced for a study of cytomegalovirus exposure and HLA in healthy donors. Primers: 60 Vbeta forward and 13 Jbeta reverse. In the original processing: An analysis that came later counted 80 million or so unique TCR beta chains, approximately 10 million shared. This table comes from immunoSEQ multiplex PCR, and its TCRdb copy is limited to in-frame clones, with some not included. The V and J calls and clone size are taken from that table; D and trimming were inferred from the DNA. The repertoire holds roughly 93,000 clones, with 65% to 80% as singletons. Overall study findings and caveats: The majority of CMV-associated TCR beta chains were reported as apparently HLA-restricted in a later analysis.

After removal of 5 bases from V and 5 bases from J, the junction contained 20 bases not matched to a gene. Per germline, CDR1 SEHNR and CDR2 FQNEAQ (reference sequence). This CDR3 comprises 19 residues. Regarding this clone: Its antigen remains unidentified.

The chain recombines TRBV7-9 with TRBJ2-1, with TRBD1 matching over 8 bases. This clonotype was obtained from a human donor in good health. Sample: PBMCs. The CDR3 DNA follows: TGTGCCAGCAGCACAGGTTGGGGGACAGGTGAATCTTCTGACAATGAGCAGTTCTTC. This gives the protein CASSTGWGTGESSDNEQFF.